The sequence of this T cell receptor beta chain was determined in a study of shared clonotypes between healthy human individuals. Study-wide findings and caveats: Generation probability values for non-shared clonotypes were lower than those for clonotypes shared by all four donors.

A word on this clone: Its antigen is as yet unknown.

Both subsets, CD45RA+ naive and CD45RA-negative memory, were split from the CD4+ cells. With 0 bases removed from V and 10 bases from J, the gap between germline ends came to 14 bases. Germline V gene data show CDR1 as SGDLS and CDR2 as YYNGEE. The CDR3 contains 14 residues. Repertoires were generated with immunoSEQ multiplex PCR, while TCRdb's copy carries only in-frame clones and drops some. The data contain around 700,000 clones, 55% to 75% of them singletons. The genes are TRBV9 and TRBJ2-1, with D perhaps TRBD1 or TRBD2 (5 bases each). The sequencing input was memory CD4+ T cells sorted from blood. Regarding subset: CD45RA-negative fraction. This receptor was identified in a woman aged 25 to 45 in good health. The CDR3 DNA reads TGTGCCAGCAGCGTAGCCGGGACCCACGTCGAGCAGTTCTTC. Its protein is CASSVAGTHVEQFF.